This T cell receptor beta chain was identified in a study of Graves' ophthalmopathy and Graves' hyperthyroidism. This clonotype was seen at least ten times. The germline CDR1 and CDR2 sequences are MDHEN and SYDVKM. Trimming shortened V by 5 bases and J by 12 bases, and 20 bases separated the two germline ends. This CDR3 is 15 amino acids long. CDR3 regions of TCR beta were amplified from RNA transcripts. RT-PCR was first run with HTBI primers, then multiplex PCR in a second round. TCRdb passed the multiplex PCR reads through MiXCR, listing each CDR3 protein once. The sample shows 350,000 to 450,000 distinct CDR3 sequences, 18% of them seen only once.

Sample: peripheral blood. This chain links TRBV28 with TRBJ1-6; TRBD1 might be the D (6 bases). The receptor was derived from a woman younger than 30 with Graves' ophthalmopathy. CDR3 bases: TGTGCCAGCAGTCCTATGCCAGGGGTGGGTGGACCCCTCCACTTT. Its translation is CASSPMPGVGGPLHF.